Below are 5 T cell receptor beta chains sequenced from a single sample in a study of CD4+ T cells in melanoma. TCRdb's copy holds only in-frame clones and misses some; the assay was immunoSEQ multiplex PCR. The sample includes around 130,000 clones, about nine tenths of them seen just once. These receptors all come from a human donor with melanoma.

The sample holds one count of this clone. The chain uses TRBV9 and TRBJ1-2; 9 nucleotides line up with TRBD1. Germline V gene lookup returns CDR1 SGDLS and CDR2 YYNGEE. Trimming removed 4 bases from V and 0 bases from J; junction bases left unmatched: 10. The CDR3 extends over 17 amino acids. The CDR3 sequence: CASSPRGTGRANYGYTF. The CDR3 region has the DNA TGTGCCAGCAGCCCGAGAGGGACAGGGCGAGCTAACTATGGCTACACCTTC. Complete variable domain (other parts from reference TRBV9 and TRBJ1-2): DSGVTQTPKHLITATGQRVTLRCSPRSGDLSVYWYQQSLDQGLQFLIQYYNGEERAKGNILERFSAQQFPDLHSELNLSSLELGDSALYFCASSPRGTGRANYGYTFGSGTRLTVV.

V gene TRBV5-1 combines with J gene TRBJ1-1; 8 bases line up with TRBD1. J was trimmed by 6 bases and V by 0 bases; bases with no gene match: 4. CDR1 is SGHRS and CDR2 is YFSETQ in the germline V gene. The CDR3 covers 14 residues. CDR3: CASSLGTGQPEAFF. The CDR3 DNA follows: TGCGCCAGCAGCTTGGGGACAGGGCAGCCTGAAGCTTTCTTT. Looking up the rest from reference TRBV5-1 and TRBJ1-1 gives the full variable domain: KAGVTQTPRYLIKTRGQQVTLSCSPISGHRSVSWYQQTPGQGLQFLFEYFSETQRNKGNFPGRFSGRQFSNSRSEMNVSTLELGDSALYLCASSLGTGQPEAFFGQGTRLTVV.

The rearrangement joins TRBV28 to TRBJ1-2, with D possibly TRBD1 on 6 matching bases. The V end lost 5 bases, the J end lost 0 bases, and 16 bases lay between the germline ends. Germline lookup yields CDR1 MDHEN and CDR2 SYDVKM. The CDR3 runs to 16 residues. Here the CDR3 DNA reads TGTGCCAGCAGTGACGGGACACCTACAGCTAACTATGGCTACACCTTC. This codes for CASSDGTPTANYGYTF.

This chain uses TRBV30 with TRBJ2-7, with 11 positions matching TRBD1. Trimming cost V 4 bases and J 2 bases; bases outside gene matches: 7. Germline loops: CDR1 GTSNPN, CDR2 SVGIG (reference sequence). The CDR3 spans 15 residues. The CDR3 nucleotides are TGTGCCTGGACTAACCGGGGACAGGGGGCCTACGAGCAGTACTTC. It yields the protein CAWTNRGQGAYEQYF.

The chain combines TRBV13 with TRBJ1-6; D is perhaps TRBD1 (5 bases). Per germline, CDR1 PRHDT and CDR2 FYEKMQ (reference sequence). The V gene lost 3 bases and the J gene lost 11 bases, with 11 bases spanning the gap. The CDR3 length is 13 residues. The CDR3 DNA follows: TGTGCCAGCAGCTTTGAAGGGGCCCCACCCCTCCACTTT. This codes for CASSFEGAPPLHF.